The clone carrying this T cell receptor beta chain was counted ten times or more. Germline loops: CDR1 SGHTA, CDR2 FQGNSA. The CDR3 has 12 residues. With 3 bases removed from V and 9 bases from J, the gap between germline ends came to 9 bases. Using a J-beta primer mix together with a sample-barcoded 5' primer, a second PCR was run for roughly 6 to 12 cycles. Through a template-switch adaptor with 12 random nucleotides, each cDNA molecule received a tag. Via MiXCR, TCRdb re-called the 5' RACE reads, giving one row per CDR3 protein. The sample carries 650,000 to 800,000 distinct CDR3 sequences, around two fifths recorded once. This entry is derived from a study of blood T cells in healthy people across ages.

Sequencing used blood. This receptor was obtained from a man aged 60 to 75 in good health. The V gene is TRBV7-2, the J gene TRBJ2-1, with unresolved D. CDR3 residues: CASSFRAREQFF. Here the CDR3 DNA reads TGTGCCAGCAGCTTCCGGGCCCGTGAGCAGTTCTTC.